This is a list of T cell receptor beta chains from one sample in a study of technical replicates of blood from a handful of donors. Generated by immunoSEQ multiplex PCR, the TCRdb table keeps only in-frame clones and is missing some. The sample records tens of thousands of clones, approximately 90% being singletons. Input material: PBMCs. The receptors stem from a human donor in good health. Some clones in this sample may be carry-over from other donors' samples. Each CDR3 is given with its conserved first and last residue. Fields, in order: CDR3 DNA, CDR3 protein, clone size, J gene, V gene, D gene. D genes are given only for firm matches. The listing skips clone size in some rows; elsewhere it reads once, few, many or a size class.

DNA: TGTGCCAGCAGCTCCCGGGACAGCTACAATGAGCAGTTCTTC; CDR3: CASSSRDSYNEQFF; size: NA; J: TRBJ2-1; V: TRBV11-3; D: TRBD1
DNA: TGTGCCAGCAGCCTATGGACTAGCGGGATAACCAATGAGCAGTTCTTC; CDR3: CASSLWTSGITNEQFF; size: NA; J: TRBJ2-1; V: TRBV11-2; D: TRBD2
DNA: TGTGCCAGCTCCACTGACGGGGATACGCAGTATTTT; CDR3: CASSTDGDTQYF; size: once; J: TRBJ2-3; V: TRBV18; D: NA
DNA: TGCAGCGCGGGACAGCAAGAGACCCAGTACTTC; CDR3: CSAGQQETQYF; size: once; J: TRBJ2-5; V: TRBV29-1; D: TRBD1
DNA: TGTGCCAGTAGTAAAGAACTAGCGGGAGGGGTCGAGCAGTACTTC; CDR3: CASSKELAGGVEQYF; size: NA; J: TRBJ2-7; V: TRBV19; D: TRBD2
DNA: TGCGCCAGCAGCCCCAGGGGCTCCGAGCAGTACTTC; CDR3: CASSPRGSEQYF; size: NA; J: TRBJ2-7; V: TRBV5-1; D: NA
DNA: TGTGCCTGGAGTGTACTTGGCAGCGCATCTTATGGCTACACCTTC; CDR3: CAWSVLGSASYGYTF; size: NA; J: TRBJ1-2; V: TRBV30; D: NA
DNA: TGTGCCAGCAGCTTTGATCCAGGGATGAATGGCTACACCTTC; CDR3: CASSFDPGMNGYTF; size: NA; J: TRBJ1-2; V: TRBV7-8; D: NA
DNA: TGTGCCAGCTCACGGACAGACCAAGAGACCCAGTACTTC; CDR3: CASSRTDQETQYF; size: NA; J: TRBJ2-5; V: TRBV18; D: NA
DNA: TGTGCCAGCAGCTTGTTAACCAGGGGGGTAACTGAAGCTTTCTTT; CDR3: CASSLLTRGVTEAFF; size: NA; J: TRBJ1-1; V: TRBV5-5; D: TRBD1
DNA: TGCGCCAGCAGCCAAGAGGTCCTAGCTTACAATGAGCAGTTCTTC; CDR3: CASSQEVLAYNEQFF; size: few; J: TRBJ2-1; V: TRBV4-3; D: NA
DNA: TGTGCCAGCAGTGCCCCGGGACAGGGGGGTCGCTACCAAGAGACCCAGTACTTC; CDR3: CASSAPGQGGRYQETQYF; size: NA; J: TRBJ2-5; V: TRBV28; D: TRBD1
DNA: TGTGCCATCAGTGAGTCCGCGGTTGAGCAGTTCTTC; CDR3: CAISESAVEQFF; size: once; J: TRBJ2-1; V: TRBV10-3; D: NA
DNA: TGCGCCAGCAGCTTGGCTAGCGGGAGTGTGGAGACCCAGTACTTC; CDR3: CASSLASGSVETQYF; size: NA; J: TRBJ2-5; V: TRBV5-1; D: TRBD2
DNA: TGCGCCAGTTCCCAGTATAGCAATCAGCCCCAGCATTTT; CDR3: CASSQYSNQPQHF; size: NA; J: TRBJ1-5; V: TRBV5-1; D: NA
DNA: TGTGCCAGCAGTACTGGGACAGTCTACGAGCAGTACTTC; CDR3: CASSTGTVYEQYF; size: NA; J: TRBJ2-7; V: TRBV6-5; D: TRBD1
DNA: TGTGCCAGCAGCCCACTCCCGGGGGCTGGGGCCAACGTCCTGACTTTC; CDR3: CASSPLPGAGANVLTF; size: NA; J: TRBJ2-6; V: TRBV7-2; D: NA
DNA: TGTGCCAGCAGCCCCCCGTTGGGAGATCGGATCGGAAAACTGTTTTTT; CDR3: CASSPPLGDRIGKLFF; size: once; J: TRBJ1-4; V: TRBV7-9; D: NA
DNA: TGTGCCAGCACCTTGGACAGGGAAGTCACAGATACGCAGTATTTT; CDR3: CASTLDREVTDTQYF; size: once; J: TRBJ2-3; V: TRBV21-1; D: NA
DNA: TGCGCCAGCAGCCAAGGATTGGGAGGGGAGCAGTACTTC; CDR3: CASSQGLGGEQYF; size: NA; J: TRBJ2-7; V: TRBV4-3; D: TRBD2
DNA: TGTGCCAGCAGCCCAAGAACAGGGGATCCCACAGATACGCAGTATTTT; CDR3: CASSPRTGDPTDTQYF; size: NA; J: TRBJ2-3; V: TRBV9; D: TRBD1
DNA: TGTGCCAGCAGTGATCCTAGCGGGAATGCCTACAATGAGCAGTTCTTC; CDR3: CASSDPSGNAYNEQFF; size: NA; J: TRBJ2-1; V: TRBV6-1; D: TRBD2
DNA: TGTGCCAGCAGCCAAGGACAGGGAAGGGCTGAAGCTTTCTTT; CDR3: CASSQGQGRAEAFF; size: NA; J: TRBJ1-1; V: TRBV4-2; D: TRBD1
DNA: TGCGCCAGCAGCTTGGGACACAACTCTGGGGCCAACGTCCTGACTTTC; CDR3: CASSLGHNSGANVLTF; size: NA; J: TRBJ2-6; V: TRBV5-1; D: NA
DNA: TGCAGTGTAAGGAGGAACTATGGCTACACCTTC; CDR3: CSVRRNYGYTF; size: NA; J: TRBJ1-2; V: TRBV20-1; D: NA
DNA: TGTGCCAGCAGCCGATTAGTTGGAACTAATGAAAAACTGTTTTTT; CDR3: CASSRLVGTNEKLFF; size: NA; J: TRBJ1-4; V: TRBV7-3; D: NA
DNA: TGTGCCAGCAGCTTAGTGACAGGGGGACGAGAGACCCAGTACTTC; CDR3: CASSLVTGGRETQYF; size: NA; J: TRBJ2-5; V: TRBV7-2; D: TRBD1
DNA: TGTGCCAGCAGCCTACTGGGACTTCGTTACAATGAGCAGTTCTTC; CDR3: CASSLLGLRYNEQFF; size: NA; J: TRBJ2-1; V: TRBV7-3; D: NA
DNA: TGTGCCACCAGCGGACGACAGGTTAATAGCAATCAGCCCCAGCATTTT; CDR3: CATSGRQVNSNQPQHF; size: once; J: TRBJ1-5; V: TRBV15; D: NA
DNA: TGTGCCAGCAAGCAAGCAGGACTAGCGTCCGGTAATGAGCAGTTCTTC; CDR3: CASKQAGLASGNEQFF; size: NA; J: TRBJ2-1; V: TRBV2; D: TRBD2
DNA: TGTGCTAGTGGTTTGGGACTCGAGCAGACTAGCACAGATACGCAGTATTTT; CDR3: CASGLGLEQTSTDTQYF; size: NA; J: TRBJ2-3; V: TRBV12-5; D: NA
DNA: TGCGCCAGCAGCCAAGATTTATACAGGGCAGGGGATGGCTACACCTTC; CDR3: CASSQDLYRAGDGYTF; size: NA; J: TRBJ1-2; V: TRBV4-1; D: NA
DNA: TGCAGTGCTGGGCCGGAAGGTGAGCAGTTCTTC; CDR3: CSAGPEGEQFF; size: NA; J: TRBJ2-1; V: TRBV20-1; D: NA
DNA: TGTGCCAGTAGTATCCAACTAGCGGGGGGTGCAGATACGCAGTATTTT; CDR3: CASSIQLAGGADTQYF; size: NA; J: TRBJ2-3; V: TRBV19; D: TRBD2
DNA: TGCGCCAGCAGCCAAGCGAGGGACCGAGTGGGACAGGAGAACTATGGCTACACCTTC; CDR3: CASSQARDRVGQENYGYTF; size: NA; J: TRBJ1-2; V: TRBV4-1; D: TRBD1
DNA: TGTGCCAGCAGCCTTCTAGACAGGGGGCGAGAGCAGTACTTC; CDR3: CASSLLDRGREQYF; size: NA; J: TRBJ2-7; V: TRBV5-6; D: TRBD1
DNA: TGTGCCAGCAGCTTAGTGGCCGGGGACTCCTACGAGCAGTACTTC; CDR3: CASSLVAGDSYEQYF; size: NA; J: TRBJ2-7; V: TRBV7-2; D: NA
DNA: TGTGCCAGCAGAGACATGGGACAGAGGGCCACGTCTGCCAAAAACATTCAGTACTTC; CDR3: CASRDMGQRATSAKNIQYF; size: NA; J: TRBJ2-4; V: TRBV21-1; D: NA
DNA: TGCGCCAGCAGCCAAATCGGCCGGGGGGCTGAGCAGTTCTTC; CDR3: CASSQIGRGAEQFF; size: NA; J: TRBJ2-1; V: TRBV4-3; D: NA
DNA: TGTGCCAGCAGCTTGGACGGTCGGGCCCAGCATTTT; CDR3: CASSLDGRAQHF; size: NA; J: TRBJ1-5; V: TRBV5-4; D: NA
DNA: TGTGCCAGCAGCTCAGACAGGGTCGAGAACACTGAAGCTTTCTTT; CDR3: CASSSDRVENTEAFF; size: few; J: TRBJ1-1; V: TRBV7-9; D: TRBD1
DNA: TGTGCCTGGACCCACAGGAACAATGAGCAGTTCTTC; CDR3: CAWTHRNNEQFF; size: NA; J: TRBJ2-1; V: TRBV30; D: NA
DNA: TGCGCCAGCAGCTACGGCCCGCCGGCAGGCCGAGGGGAGCAGTACTTC; CDR3: CASSYGPPAGRGEQYF; size: NA; J: TRBJ2-7; V: TRBV5-1; D: NA
DNA: TGTGCCAGCAGCCCGGGGGCGGGGGGGCTCCGGGAGACCCAGTACTTC; CDR3: CASSPGAGGLRETQYF; size: NA; J: TRBJ2-5; V: TRBV5-6; D: TRBD2
DNA: TGTGCCAGCAGTGGACAGGGGCTAACTAATGAAAAACTGTTTTTT; CDR3: CASSGQGLTNEKLFF; size: NA; J: TRBJ1-4; V: TRBV2; D: TRBD1
DNA: TGTGCCAGCAGCCCATGGACTAGCGGGGGGAACTACGAGCAGTACTTC; CDR3: CASSPWTSGGNYEQYF; size: NA; J: TRBJ2-7; V: TRBV5-4; D: TRBD2
DNA: TGTGCCAGCAGCGTAGCTCAGGGACAGGGCTCTGGAAACACCATATATTTT; CDR3: CASSVAQGQGSGNTIYF; size: NA; J: TRBJ1-3; V: TRBV9; D: TRBD1
DNA: TGCGCCAGCAGACAAGCAGGTGAAGAACTGCGTGGTACGCAGTATTTT; CDR3: CASRQAGEELRGTQYF; size: NA; J: TRBJ2-3; V: TRBV5-1; D: NA
DNA: TGTGCCAGCAGCTTGGGCATAGACAACAGCTACACCTTC; CDR3: CASSLGIDNSYTF; size: NA; J: TRBJ1-2; V: TRBV7-2; D: NA
DNA: TGTGCCAGCAGCTTTGGGGGACTGGTCAATGAGCAGTTCTTC; CDR3: CASSFGGLVNEQFF; size: NA; J: TRBJ2-1; V: TRBV11-2; D: NA
DNA: TGTGCCACCAGCAGAGATCTTGCGACTAACCATGAGCAGTTCTTC; CDR3: CATSRDLATNHEQFF; size: NA; J: TRBJ2-1; V: TRBV15; D: NA